This TCR beta chain derives from a study of identical twins. Study outcomes and limitations: The study reached conclusions through statistical analysis that was cross-sectional, not following the same donors. Partial confounding of zero-insertion analyses by invariant MAIT and iNKT cells was possible.

The length of the CDR3 is 15 residues. CDR1 SGDLS and CDR2 YYNGEE come from the germline V gene. V gave up 0 bases and J gave up 4 bases, with 13 bases separating them. One entry per CDR3 protein results from TCRdb running MiXCR on the 5' RACE reads. The repertoire consists of a few hundred thousand distinct CDR3 sequences, with roughly a tenth occurring once and the leading ten covering over 8%. On this clonotype itself: What it binds is unknown.

The sequenced sample consisted of memory T cells sorted from blood. The clonotype was recovered from a man aged 50-60 years in good health. The chain has TRBV9 and TRBJ1-2; D remains ambiguous. This CDR3 is CASSVDPGMSYGYTF. DNA of the CDR3: TGTGCCAGCAGCGTAGACCCGGGAATGAGCTATGGCTACACCTTC.